The present TCR beta chain was sequenced within a study of blood T cell repertoires in COVID-19. Trimming took 1 base from V and 9 from J, leaving 10 bases between them. Germline CDR1 and CDR2: SGHTA and FQGNSA. The CDR3 totals 13 residues. The table came from immunoSEQ multiplex PCR; TCRdb's copy has only in-frame clones and leaves some out. The data contain under 90,000 clones, 75% to 85% of them singletons. The sequencing sample was made of peripheral blood. The chain links TRBV7-2 to TRBJ2-1; D uncertain. This TCR derives from an older man with acute or convalescent COVID-19. The CDR3 DNA reads as TGTGCCAGCAGCTTAGGGTTAGCTAGTGAGCAGTTCTTC. Its protein product is CASSLGLASEQFF.